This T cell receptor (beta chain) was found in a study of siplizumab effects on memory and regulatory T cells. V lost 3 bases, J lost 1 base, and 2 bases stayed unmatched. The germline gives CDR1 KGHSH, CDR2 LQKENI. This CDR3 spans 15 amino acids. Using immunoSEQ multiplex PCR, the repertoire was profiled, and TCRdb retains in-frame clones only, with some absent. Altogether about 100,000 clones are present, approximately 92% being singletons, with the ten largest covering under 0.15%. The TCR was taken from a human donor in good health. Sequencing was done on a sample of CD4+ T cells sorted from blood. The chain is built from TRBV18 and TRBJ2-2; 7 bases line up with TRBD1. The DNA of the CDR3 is TGTGCCAGCTCACCTGGGACAGAGAACACCGGGGAGCTGTTTTTT. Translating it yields CASSPGTENTGELFF.